The clone carrying this TCR beta chain came up once. The antigen is not known. The data originate from a study of cytomegalovirus exposure and HLA in healthy donors. At the level of the study: From donors who were HLA-typed, an early data release held 81 million or so unique TCRs. There were approximately 400 genotyped donors. Of these, roughly 82% fell in the genetic ancestry cluster associated with self-reported Caucasian donors. The study, taken as a whole, reports: A few CMV-associated chains were confirmed in vitro to be specific for CMV antigens. Cytomegalovirus status, reportedly, was diagnosed with high specificity and sensitivity by the classifier.

The PCR used 60 Vbeta and 13 Jbeta primers. Produced via immunoSEQ multiplex PCR; TCRdb's table is partial and in-frame only. The sample holds some 180,000 clones, about four fifths seen once. This CDR3 is 15 amino acids long. Trimming shortened V by 3 bases and J by 1 base, and 12 bases separated the two germline ends. The germline V gene has CDR1 SGDLS and CDR2 YYNGEE. Sequencing was carried out using PBMCs. This chain uses TRBV9 with TRBJ2-3; D is perhaps TRBD2 (5 bases). This clonotype was sampled from a man aged 40-55 years in good health and CMV-seronegative. The DNA for the CDR3 is TGTGCCAGCAGCGGCACTGACGGGGGCACAGATACGCAGTATTTT. Translating gives CASSGTDGGTDTQYF. Filled out from reference TRBV9 and TRBJ2-3, the complete variable domain reads DSGVTQTPKHLITATGQRVTLRCSPRSGDLSVYWYQQSLDQGLQFLIQYYNGEERAKGNILERFSAQQFPDLHSELNLSSLELGDSALYFCASSGTDGGTDTQYFGPGTRLTVL.